This paragraph covers one T cell receptor (beta chain) sequence. Generated by immunoSEQ multiplex PCR, the TCRdb table keeps only in-frame clones and is missing some. Of fewer than 300,000 clones listed, 70% to 90% were seen once; the top ten hold over 5.5%. The sample is drawn from a study of blood T cell repertoires in COVID-19. About the study: Sample material is recorded as cDNA or gDNA derived from T cells, B-cell-depleted T cells, or PBMCs.

The CDR3 spans 11 residues. The germline CDR1 and CDR2 sequences are SGHAT and FQNNGV. V lost 1 base and J lost 14, with 9 bases in between. The sequence was obtained from a woman between 45 and 65 years old with COVID-19, enrolled during active disease. The chain joins TRBV11-2 to TRBJ2-1; D perhaps matches TRBD2 (5 bases). Sequenced material: peripheral blood. CDR3 sequence reads: CASSLAGREFF. CDR3 bases: TGTGCCAGCAGCTTAGCGGGGAGAGAGTTCTTC.